Below, 30 T cell receptor beta chains from the same sample are listed, as sequenced in a study of blood T cell repertoires in COVID-19. Profiling relied on immunoSEQ multiplex PCR, and the TCRdb table lists in-frame clones only, not all of them. The table has approximately 92,000 clones, roughly 85% seen once. The sequenced sample consisted of peripheral blood. Source of these receptors: a woman in her fifties or sixties with COVID-19, enrolled during active disease.

The CDR3 sequence is CASRNGRGSQPQHF. Written as DNA, the CDR3 is TGTGCCAGCAGGAACGGCAGGGGATCTCAGCCCCAGCATTTT. The chain uses TRBV6-5 and TRBJ1-5; maybe TRBD1 (6 bases). The V end was cut by 6 bases, the J end by 6 bases, with 15 bases between. Germline CDR1 is MNHEY and CDR2 is SVGAGI. The CDR3 has 14 amino acids.

V usage is TRBV12-5 and J usage is TRBJ1-4, with unresolved D. Germline-derived CDR1 and CDR2 are LGHNT and FRNRAP. This CDR3 spans 13 amino acids. The ends were cut back, 8 bases at V and 3 bases at J, with 10 bases in the middle. The CDR3: CASSSGANEKLFF. The DNA of the CDR3 is TGTGCTAGTTCTAGCGGGGCTAATGAAAAACTGTTTTTT.

This sequence joins TRBV10-3 and TRBJ1-4; 10 bases align to TRBD1. Germline V gives CDR1 ENHRY, CDR2 SYGVKD. The CDR3 is 16 residues long. Trimming at V came to 6 bases and at J to 0 bases, leaving 4 bases not matched to a gene. The CDR3 coding sequence is TGTGCCATCAGCCCGACAGGGGGCGCAACTAATGAAAAACTGTTTTTT. It codes for CAISPTGGATNEKLFF.

This rearrangement joins TRBV4-3 to TRBJ2-3; TRBD2 is a possible D gene (6 bases). Germline V gene lookup returns CDR1 LGHNA and CDR2 YSLEER. Trimming pared 4 bases from V and 4 bases from J, leaving 15 bases between. The CDR3 extends over 15 amino acids. CDR3 DNA sequence: TGCGCCAGCAGCCTTGGGAATGGGGAGGCAGATACGCAGTATTTT. Its protein product is CASSLGNGEADTQYF.

J is TRBJ2-1 and V is TRBV3-1 (or the pseudogene TRBV3-2); 7 nucleotides align to TRBD2. J was trimmed by 5 bases and V by 3 bases; bases with no gene match: 1. The CDR3 length is 13 residues. Germline V gene sequence: CDR1 LGHDT, CDR2 YNNKEL (reference sequence). CDR3 bases: TGTGCCAGCAGCCAGACTAGCAACAATGAGCAGTTCTTC. It translates to CASSQTSNNEQFF.

The chain combines TRBV9 with TRBJ2-5; 7 bases are shared with TRBD1. The trim removed 4 bases at V and 5 bases at J, leaving 11 bases unmatched. The CDR3 has 15 amino acids. Germline V gene data show CDR1 as SGDLS and CDR2 as YYNGEE. The CDR3 is CASSTTGDERETQYF. DNA of the CDR3: TGTGCCAGCAGCACAACAGGGGACGAACGGGAGACCCAGTACTTC.

The gene calls are TRBV5-1 and TRBJ2-3; 7 bases map to TRBD1. The CDR3 sequence is 14 residues long. With V trimmed by 4 bases and J by 6 bases, 8 bases remained unmatched. Germline CDR1 is SGHRS and CDR2 is YFSETQ. The CDR3 spells CASSQGVGRDTQYF. CDR3 DNA sequence: TGCGCCAGCAGCCAGGGGGTAGGGCGGGATACGCAGTATTTT.

The chain has TRBV18 and TRBJ1-2; TRBD1 aligns across 7 bases. The CDR3 runs 14 residues. Per the germline V gene, CDR1 is KGHSH and CDR2 is LQKENI. The trim removed 2 bases at V and 4 bases at J, leaving 4 bases unmatched. This chain's CDR3 is CASSPGQAPYGYTF. DNA for the CDR3: TGTGCCAGCTCACCAGGACAGGCCCCCTATGGCTACACCTTC. Combining the CDR3 with reference TRBV18 and TRBJ1-2 gives the whole variable domain NAGVMQNPRHLVRRRGQEARLRCSPMKGHSHVYWYRQLPEEGLKFMVYLQKENIIDESGMPKERFSAEFPKEGPSILRIQQVVRGDSAAYFCASSPGQAPYGYTFGSGTRLTVV.

The J gene is TRBJ1-6, the V gene TRBV4-1; no clear D. CDR3 size: 18 residues. V dropped 1 base and J dropped 0 bases, with 13 bases sitting between them. Germline V gene lookup returns CDR1 MGHRA and CDR2 YSYEKL. The CDR3 region is CASSQGWTGSSYNSPLHF. The CDR3 DNA sequence: TGCGCCAGCAGCCAAGGGTGGACTGGGAGCTCCTATAATTCACCCCTCCACTTT.

The gene calls are TRBV10-3 and TRBJ2-7; 7 nucleotides align to TRBD1. This CDR3 comprises 13 residues. Germline loops: CDR1 ENHRY, CDR2 SYGVKD. The trim removed 6 bases at V and 2 bases at J, leaving 4 bases unmatched. CDR3 residues: CAISSTGPYEQYF. CDR3 DNA sequence: TGTGCCATCAGCTCGACAGGGCCCTACGAGCAGTACTTC.

The rearrangement uses TRBV4-1 and TRBJ1-6; TRBD1 agrees at 7 bases. After removal of 4 bases from V and 7 bases from J, the junction contained 10 bases not matched to a gene. CDR1 and CDR2 (germline): MGHRA, YSYEKL. This CDR3 has 16 amino acids. The CDR3 nucleotides read TGCGCCAGCAGCCTAATCACCGGGACAGAAAATTCACCCCTCCACTTT. Translation: CASSLITGTENSPLHF.

The rearrangement links TRBV18 to TRBJ2-7; maybe TRBD1 (5 bases). The CDR3 sequence is 15 residues long. The V and J ends lost 3 bases and 0 bases respectively, with 12 bases between them. The germline CDR1 and CDR2 sequences are KGHSH and LQKENI. In DNA, the CDR3 is TGTGCCAGCTCACCGGTGGACACGAGCTCCTACGAGCAGTACTTC. Encoded protein: CASSPVDTSSYEQYF.

This sequence joins TRBV6-5 and TRBJ2-7; D may be TRBD1 (6 bases). Germline V gives CDR1 MNHEY, CDR2 SVGAGI. The ends were cut back, 6 bases at V and 2 bases at J, with 14 bases in the middle. The CDR3 loop spans 14 amino acids. CDR3 sequence: CASSYKTGTYEQYF. As DNA, the CDR3 is TGTGCCAGCAGCTATAAAACAGGGACCTACGAGCAGTACTTC.

The chain combines TRBV5-1 with TRBJ1-6, with TRBD1 as a possible D gene (6 bases). V was cut by 4 bases and J by 7 bases, with 12 bases left in between. The CDR3 contains 14 residues. CDR1 is SGHRS and CDR2 is YFSETQ in the germline V gene. Here the CDR3 reads CASSPRQGNSPLHF. The DNA of the CDR3 is TGCGCCAGCAGCCCCCGGCAGGGGAATTCACCCCTCCACTTT.

This clone was counted a few times. The CDR3 spells CASSADITEAFF. DNA of the CDR3: TGTGCCAGCAGTGCGGACATCACTGAAGCTTTCTTT. The chain joins TRBV28 to TRBJ1-1; a possible D gene is TRBD1 (5 bases). The length of the CDR3 is 12 residues. CDR1 is MDHEN and CDR2 is SYDVKM in the germline V gene. The V and J ends lost 5 bases and 4 bases respectively, with 8 bases between them.

This sequence joins TRBV3-1 (or the pseudogene TRBV3-2) and TRBJ2-7; 10 nucleotides align to TRBD2. There are 15 residues in the CDR3. In germline, CDR1 is LGHDT, CDR2 YNNKEL (reference sequence). The V and J ends lost 3 bases and 3 bases, in that order; junction bases with no gene match: 5. The CDR3 sequence is CASSQLAGAIYEQYF. CDR3 in DNA: TGTGCCAGCAGCCAGCTAGCGGGGGCGATCTACGAGCAGTACTTC.

The V call is TRBV28, the J call TRBJ2-5; 7 bases map to TRBD2. After removal of 5 bases from V and 1 base from J, the junction contained 10 bases not matched to a gene. The germline CDR1 and CDR2 sequences are MDHEN and SYDVKM. CDR3 length: 16 residues. The CDR3 reads CASSLSASGSQETQYF. DNA of the CDR3: TGTGCCAGCAGTCTCTCCGCTAGCGGCAGCCAAGAGACCCAGTACTTC. The full variable domain, with the rest looked up from reference TRBV28 and TRBJ2-5, is DVKVTQSSRYLVKRTGEKVFLECVQDMDHENMFWYRQDPGLGLRLIYFSYDVKMKEKGDIPEGYSVSREKKERFSLILESASTNQTSMYLCASSLSASGSQETQYFGPGTRLLVL.

This chain joins TRBV5-1 and TRBJ2-5, with 9 bases identical to TRBD1. After removal of 2 bases from V and 4 bases from J, the junction contained 6 bases not matched to a gene. CDR3 length: 15 residues. Germline CDR1 and CDR2: SGHRS and YFSETQ. Here the CDR3 DNA reads TGCGCCAGCAGCTTAGCGGGACAGGGCCCAGAGACCCAGTACTTC. Translation: CASSLAGQGPETQYF.

This clone occurred a few times. This chain connects TRBV6-6 to TRBJ1-1; a weak D match, TRBD1 (5 bases). This CDR3 has 15 residues. V lost 0 bases to trimming and J lost 2 bases, with 10 bases between them. The germline V gene has CDR1 MNHNY and CDR2 SVGAGI (reference sequence). CDR3 sequence reads: CASSYSMGGNTEAFF. CDR3 sequence (DNA): TGTGCCAGCAGTTACTCGATGGGGGGTAACACTGAAGCTTTCTTT.

The chain uses TRBV5-1 and TRBJ1-1; no definite D call. Trimming took 0 bases from V and 0 from J, leaving 9 bases between them. This CDR3 has 15 amino acids. Germline loops: CDR1 SGHRS, CDR2 YFSETQ. CDR3 nucleotide sequence: TGCGCCAGCAGCTTGGTCCCACAGTTGAACACTGAAGCTTTCTTT. Its protein is CASSLVPQLNTEAFF.

The chain couples TRBV6-5 to TRBJ1-1; D may be TRBD1 (6 bases). V gave up 7 bases and J gave up 4 bases, with 13 bases separating them. CDR1 and CDR2 from the germline V gene are MNHEY and SVGAGI. The CDR3 consists of 13 residues. The CDR3 DNA reads as TGTGCCAGCATAAACAGGGCGCTCACTGAAGCTTTCTTT. It codes for CASINRALTEAFF.

V usage is TRBV19 and J usage is TRBJ1-2, with 8 bases matching TRBD1. V was pared by 5 bases and J by 4 bases, with 6 bases of the junction left unmatched. Per the germline V gene, CDR1 is LNHDA and CDR2 is SQIVND (reference sequence). The CDR3 sequence is 14 residues long. For the CDR3, the DNA is TGTGCCAGTAGTGGACAGGGTTTAGTCTATGGCTACACCTTC. Translation: CASSGQGLVYGYTF.

The chain employs TRBV10-3 and TRBJ1-2; 11 nucleotides line up with TRBD1. Trimming removed 6 bases from V and 7 bases from J; junction bases left unmatched: 1. The CDR3 consists of 12 residues. The V gene's germline CDR1 is ENHRY and CDR2 SYGVKD. CDR3: CAISGTGGGYTF. The CDR3 DNA reads TGTGCCATCAGCGGGACAGGGGGTGGCTACACCTTC.

The V call is TRBV27, the J call TRBJ1-1; weak D call: TRBD1 (5 bases). Per germline, CDR1 MNHEY and CDR2 SMNVEV (reference sequence). The CDR3 contains 14 residues. Deletions cut 5 bases from V and 1 base from J, with 11 bases between. CDR3 coding DNA: TGTGCCAGCAGTAGCTTGGGGGGGAACACTGAAGCTTTCTTT. Translated, it gives CASSSLGGNTEAFF.

The V gene is TRBV6-5, the J gene TRBJ2-5, with 11 nucleotides matching TRBD2. CDR1 is MNHEY and CDR2 is SVGAGI in the germline V gene. Unmatched junction bases numbered 8, after V lost 7 bases and J lost 7 bases. The CDR3 extends over 14 amino acids. CDR3 region: CASISSGGAGTQYF. Here the CDR3 DNA reads TGTGCCAGCATAAGTAGCGGGGGGGCTGGGACCCAGTACTTC.

This clone turned up a few times. This chain joins TRBV3-1 (or the pseudogene TRBV3-2) and TRBJ1-6, with no clear D. The V gene lost 6 bases and the J gene lost 8 bases, with 17 bases spanning the gap. Per the germline V gene, CDR1 is LGHDT and CDR2 is YNNKEL (reference sequence). The length of the CDR3 is 15 residues. The CDR3: CASSLRAGGYSPLHF. CDR3 DNA sequence: TGTGCCAGCAGTCTTCGGGCTGGAGGATATTCACCCCTCCACTTT.

The gene calls are TRBV6-6 and TRBJ1-1, with D uncertain. Germline assignment: CDR1 MNHNY and CDR2 SVGAGI (reference sequence). The CDR3 loop spans 14 amino acids. Trimming cost V 0 bases and J 1 base, with 6 bases left between them. CDR3 amino acids: CASSYSERNTEAFF. In DNA form, the CDR3 reads TGTGCCAGCAGTTACTCGGAGAGGAACACTGAAGCTTTCTTT.

V is TRBV3-1 (or the pseudogene TRBV3-2) and J is TRBJ1-2; D perhaps matches TRBD1 (5 bases). Germline lookup yields CDR1 LGHDT and CDR2 YNNKEL (reference sequence). V lost 4 bases and J lost 2, with 26 bases in between. The CDR3 is made up of 19 amino acids. The CDR3 spells CASSPGRGGVGRANYGYTF. Here the CDR3 DNA reads TGTGCCAGCAGCCCGGGGCGGGGCGGGGTTGGTAGGGCCAACTATGGCTACACCTTC.

This clone has more than one count but fewer than ten. The chain carries TRBV6-2 or TRBV6-3 and TRBJ1-6; the D is unclear. The CDR3 covers 17 residues. The V gene's germline CDR1 is MNHEY and CDR2 SVGEGT. V was cut by 2 bases and J by 9 bases, with 20 bases left in between. The CDR3 loop reads CASSYPSLARPGSPLHF. The CDR3 DNA follows: TGTGCCAGCAGTTACCCCTCCCTCGCTCGACCGGGTTCACCCCTCCACTTT.

For the CDR3, the DNA is TGTGCCAGTTGGACAGGGTCTACTACAGGAAACACCATATATTTT. As protein: CASWTGSTTGNTIYF. This chain connects TRBV19 to TRBJ1-3; 8 bases are a match to TRBD1. Unmatched junction bases numbered 10, after V lost 8 bases and J lost 4 bases. Germline-derived CDR1 and CDR2 are LNHDA and SQIVND (reference sequence). The CDR3 runs to 15 residues.